The 16 T cell receptor beta chains presented below share a single source sample, sequenced in a study of blood T cell repertoires in COVID-19. The repertoire was sequenced with immunoSEQ multiplex PCR; TCRdb's copy has only in-frame clones and lacks some. Of roughly 100,000 clones listed, about 75% were seen once; the top ten hold around a tenth. The specimen sequenced was peripheral blood. These receptors originate from a woman of 80 years or more with acute or convalescent COVID-19.

The chain links TRBV18 to TRBJ2-5; 8 bases are a match to TRBD2. Germline V gives CDR1 KGHSH, CDR2 LQKENI. After removal of 2 bases from V and 2 bases from J, the junction contained 4 bases not matched to a gene. The CDR3 covers 15 residues. The DNA of the CDR3 is TGTGCCAGCTCACCAGCCGGGGGGGCACAAGAGACCCAGTACTTC. As protein: CASSPAGGAQETQYF.

The V call is TRBV11-1, the J call TRBJ1-1; TRBD1 might be the D (6 bases). Trimming removed 5 bases from V and 0 bases from J, with 16 bases in between. Looked up from germline, CDR1 is SGHAT and CDR2 is FQDESV (reference sequence). The CDR3 spans 16 residues. CDR3: CASSPAQGWMNTEAFF. As DNA, the CDR3 is TGTGCCAGCAGCCCAGCACAGGGTTGGATGAACACTGAAGCTTTCTTT.

This sequence joins TRBV4-1 and TRBJ2-4; D is perhaps TRBD2 (6 bases). This CDR3 comprises 15 residues. V was trimmed by 0 bases and J by 6 bases, leaving 12 bases between them. Per germline, CDR1 MGHRA and CDR2 YSYEKL. The CDR3 here is CASSQEVAGPNIQYF. In DNA, the CDR3 is TGCGCCAGCAGCCAAGAGGTTGCGGGGCCAAACATTCAGTACTTC.

Only a few counts were recorded for this clone. The gene calls are TRBV20-1 and TRBJ2-7, with a weak D call TRBD2 (6 bases). The ends were cut back, 3 bases at V and 0 bases at J, with 15 bases in the middle. The CDR3 covers 15 residues. Germline lookup yields CDR1 DFQATT and CDR2 SNEGSKA (reference sequence). CDR3 DNA sequence: TGCAGTGCTAGTCGTCCAGCGGGTAGCTCCTACGAGCAGTACTTC. Encoded protein: CSASRPAGSSYEQYF.

The chain recombines TRBV11-1 with TRBJ2-2, with 8 positions matching TRBD2. CDR1 and CDR2 (germline): SGHAT, FQDESV (reference sequence). This CDR3 comprises 15 residues. V gave up 5 bases and J gave up 5 bases; unmatched junction bases: 7. CDR3 amino acids: CASSQGLAGTGELFF. The CDR3 DNA sequence: TGTGCCAGCAGCCAAGGACTAGCAGGGACCGGGGAGCTGTTTTTT. Drawing the rest from reference TRBV11-1 and TRBJ2-2, the complete variable domain is EAEVAQSPRYKITEKSQAVAFWCDPISGHATLYWYRQILGQGPELLVQFQDESVVDDSQLPKDRFSAERLKGVDSTLKIQPAELGDSAMYLCASSQGLAGTGELFFGEGSRLTVL.

The chain has TRBV6-2 or TRBV6-3 and TRBJ1-1; possibly TRBD1 for D (5 bases). The germline V gene encodes CDR1 MNHEY and CDR2 SVGEGT. The CDR3 length is 15 residues. Trimming removed 3 bases at V and 1 base at J, with 12 bases between. CDR3 protein: CASSYSWQGNTEAFF. CDR3 DNA sequence: TGTGCCAGCAGTTATTCGTGGCAGGGGAACACTGAAGCTTTCTTT.

This chain joins TRBV7-2 and TRBJ2-3; TRBD1 aligns across 10 bases. This CDR3 region has 15 residues. The germline V gene encodes CDR1 SGHTA and CDR2 FQGNSA. V dropped 1 base and J dropped 7; count of bases not matched to a gene: 5. CDR3 in amino acids: CASSLGGQGYYTQYF. DNA of the CDR3: TGTGCCAGCAGCTTAGGGGGACAGGGGTATTATACGCAGTATTTT.

The count of this clone is one. The chain uses TRBV2 and TRBJ1-2; D gene unclear. Trimming pared 10 bases from V and 2 bases from J, leaving 17 bases between. Germline V gene data show CDR1 as SNHLY and CDR2 as FYNNEI. CDR3 length: 14 amino acids. The CDR3 region is CATTPEVNNYGYTF. The CDR3 coding sequence is TGTGCCACGACTCCAGAAGTGAACAACTATGGCTACACCTTC.

This chain connects TRBV27 to TRBJ1-1, with D unresolved. Germline V gene sequence: CDR1 MNHEY, CDR2 SMNVEV (reference sequence). This CDR3 spans 13 amino acids. V was trimmed by 6 bases and J by 5 bases, leaving 13 bases between them. CDR3: CASRLLRGTEAFF. Here the CDR3 DNA reads TGTGCCAGCAGGCTCTTAAGAGGTACTGAAGCTTTCTTT.

This clone occurred once. This chain joins TRBV7-2 and TRBJ2-1; 9 nucleotides align to TRBD2. Germline V lookup: CDR1 SGHTA, CDR2 FQGNSA. CDR3 length: 15 residues. The V and J ends lost 1 base and 9 bases, in that order; junction bases with no gene match: 7. The CDR3 DNA sequence: TGTGCCAGCAGCTTAGGGGGGACTAGCCAGGGTGAGCAGTTCTTC. Encoded protein: CASSLGGTSQGEQFF.

The table lists this clone with a few counts. J is TRBJ2-1 and V is TRBV7-8, with 10 nucleotides matching TRBD2. Losses at the gene ends were 1 base for V and 4 bases for J; bases not matched to a gene: 7. CDR1 and CDR2 from the germline V gene are SGHVS and FQNEAQ. The CDR3 extends over 17 amino acids. Here the CDR3 reads CASSLVTSGALYNEQFF. CDR3 nucleotides: TGTGCCAGCAGCTTAGTCACTAGCGGGGCTCTATACAATGAGCAGTTCTTC.

This clone was counted between two and nine times. The V and J genes are TRBV11-2 and TRBJ2-1; 9 bases align to TRBD2. Germline V lookup: CDR1 SGHAT, CDR2 FQNNGV. The CDR3 sequence is 15 residues long. V lost 6 bases to trimming and J lost 5 bases; unmatched junction nucleotides: 8. CDR3 residues: CASSLVAGANNEQFF. In DNA form, the CDR3 reads TGTGCCAGCAGTTTGGTAGCGGGGGCCAACAATGAGCAGTTCTTC.

This chain links TRBV29-1 with TRBJ2-7, with a tentative D call TRBD1 (6 bases). This CDR3 region has 12 residues. Trimming removed 7 bases from V and 3 bases from J, with 13 bases in between. Germline lookup yields CDR1 SQVTM and CDR2 ANQGSEA. CDR3 nucleotide sequence: TGCAGCGCGTCGGGACAAAGCTACGAGCAGTACTTC. This encodes CSASGQSYEQYF.

The chain has TRBV6-6 and TRBJ2-3, with 9 nucleotides matching TRBD2. J was trimmed by 2 bases and V by 0 bases; bases with no gene match: 3. This CDR3 contains 16 residues. From germline, CDR1 is MNHNY and CDR2 SVGAGI (reference sequence). This CDR3 reads CASSYSGGGDTDTQYF. CDR3 bases: TGTGCCAGCAGTTACTCGGGCGGGGGGGACACAGATACGCAGTATTTT.

The chain combines TRBV18 with TRBJ2-3, with 13 bases aligning to TRBD2. The CDR3 contains 16 residues. The V gene's germline CDR1 is KGHSH and CDR2 LQKENI. Germline trimming cut 3 bases from V and 4 bases from J; bases unmatched to any gene: 4. CDR3 in amino acids: CASSPGLAGWADTQYF. The CDR3 DNA reads as TGTGCCAGCTCACCGGGACTAGCGGGATGGGCAGATACGCAGTATTTT.

This chain links TRBV11-3 with TRBJ2-3, with D possibly matching TRBD2 (7 bases). CDR1 is SGHNT and CDR2 is YENEEA in the germline V gene. The CDR3 sequence is 14 residues long. V was shortened by 4 bases and J by 3 bases, with 11 bases between the two germline ends. For the CDR3, the DNA is TGTGCCAGCAGCTCGGGGGGCCGAACAGATACGCAGTATTTT. The encoded protein is CASSSGGRTDTQYF.